This T cell receptor (beta chain) was sequenced in a study of patients and donors after allogeneic stem cell transplantation. TCRdb passed the RT-PCR reads through MiXCR, listing each CDR3 protein once. The sample consists of about 110,000 distinct CDR3 sequences, roughly 37% of them appearing once. V gave up 0 bases and J gave up 7 bases, with 11 bases separating them. CDR1 is SGHRS and CDR2 is YFSETQ in the germline V gene. This CDR3 has 13 residues. This clonotype was seen once. The chain carries TRBV5-1 and TRBJ2-7; D assignment may be TRBD1 or TRBD2 (5 bases each). The source is a human donor who was either an allogeneic HSCT recipient or a stem cell or donor lymphocyte infusion donor (not recorded which). It is not recorded whose cells these are; they may come from a transplant donor. The sample comprised blood, either unsorted or a sorted T cell fraction (not recorded which). Written as DNA, the CDR3 is TGCGCCAGCAGCTTGGGGGACGAGATTGAGCAGTACTTC. The encoded protein is CASSLGDEIEQYF.